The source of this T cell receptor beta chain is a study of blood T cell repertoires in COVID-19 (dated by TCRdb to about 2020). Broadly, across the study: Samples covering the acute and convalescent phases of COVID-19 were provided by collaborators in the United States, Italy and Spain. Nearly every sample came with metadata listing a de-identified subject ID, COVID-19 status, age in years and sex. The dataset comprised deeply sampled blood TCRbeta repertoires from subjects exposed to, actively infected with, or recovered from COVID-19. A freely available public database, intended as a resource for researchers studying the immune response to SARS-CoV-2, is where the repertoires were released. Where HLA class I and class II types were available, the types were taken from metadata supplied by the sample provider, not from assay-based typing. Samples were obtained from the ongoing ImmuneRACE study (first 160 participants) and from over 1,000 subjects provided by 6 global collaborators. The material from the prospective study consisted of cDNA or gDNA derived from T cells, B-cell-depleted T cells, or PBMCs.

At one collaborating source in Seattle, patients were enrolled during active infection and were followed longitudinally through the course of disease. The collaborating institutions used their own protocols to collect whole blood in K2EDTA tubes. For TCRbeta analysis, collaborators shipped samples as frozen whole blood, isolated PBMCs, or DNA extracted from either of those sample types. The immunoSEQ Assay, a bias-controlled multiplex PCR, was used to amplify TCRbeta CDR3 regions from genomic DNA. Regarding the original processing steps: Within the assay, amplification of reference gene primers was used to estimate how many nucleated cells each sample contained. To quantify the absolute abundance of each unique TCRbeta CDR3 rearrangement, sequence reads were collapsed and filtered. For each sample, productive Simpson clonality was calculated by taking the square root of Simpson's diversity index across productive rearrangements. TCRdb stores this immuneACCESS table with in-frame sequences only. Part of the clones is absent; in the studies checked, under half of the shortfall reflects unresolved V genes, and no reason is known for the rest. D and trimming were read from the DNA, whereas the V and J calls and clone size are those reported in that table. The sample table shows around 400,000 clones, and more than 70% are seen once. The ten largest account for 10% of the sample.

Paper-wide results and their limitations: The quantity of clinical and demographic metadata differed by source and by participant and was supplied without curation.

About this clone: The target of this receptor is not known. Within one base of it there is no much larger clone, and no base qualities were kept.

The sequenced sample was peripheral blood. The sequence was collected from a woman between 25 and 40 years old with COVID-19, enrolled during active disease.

Here the CDR3 is given as CASSQAPLYEQYF. The nucleotides are TGTGCCAGCAGCCAAGCCCCCCTCTACGAGCAGTACTTC. The V gene is TRBV3-1 (or the pseudogene TRBV3-2) and the J gene is TRBJ2-7; no D segment can be confidently identified. V is shortened by 1 base, J by 3 bases, and the region joining them spans 7 bases. Counted from cysteine to phenylalanine, this CDR3 has 13 amino acids. The CDR3 DNA has 39 bases and is translated from base 1. CDR1 and CDR2 are read off the germline V gene (reference sequence) as LGHDT and YNNKEL.